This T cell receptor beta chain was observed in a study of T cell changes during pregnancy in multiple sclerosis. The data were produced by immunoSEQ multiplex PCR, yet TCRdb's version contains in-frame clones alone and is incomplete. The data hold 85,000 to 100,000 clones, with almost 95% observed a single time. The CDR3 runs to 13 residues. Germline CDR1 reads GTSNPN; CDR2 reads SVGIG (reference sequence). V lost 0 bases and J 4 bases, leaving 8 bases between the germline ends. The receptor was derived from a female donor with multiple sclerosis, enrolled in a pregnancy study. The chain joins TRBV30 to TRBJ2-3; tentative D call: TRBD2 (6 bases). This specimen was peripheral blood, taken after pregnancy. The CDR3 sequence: CAWSVPGADTQYF. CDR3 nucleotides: TGTGCCTGGAGTGTACCGGGAGCAGATACGCAGTATTTT. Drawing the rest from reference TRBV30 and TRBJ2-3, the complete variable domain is SQTIHQWPATLVQPVGSPLSLECTVEGTSNPNLYWYRQAAGRGLQLLFYSVGIGQISSEVPQNLSASRPQDRQFILSSKKLLLSDSGFYLCAWSVPGADTQYFGPGTRLTVL.